This TCR beta chain was sequenced in a study of blood T cell repertoires in COVID-19. Looking at the study overall: COVID-19 samples from acute and convalescent phases originated in the United States, Italy and Spain. T cells, B-cell-depleted T cells, or PBMCs supplied cDNA or gDNA.

This clone was detected once. As originally analysed: Amplification of reference gene primers provided the estimated nucleated cell counts. Measured with immunoSEQ multiplex PCR; TCRdb has only the in-frame clones, and not every one. Clone size and V and J calls were adopted from that table, with D and trimming inferred from the DNA. This table has about 170,000 clones, around 81% appearing once. Trimming removed 5 bases from V and 2 bases from J; junction bases left unmatched: 15. The CDR3 loop spans 20 amino acids. Germline CDR1 reads KGHDR; CDR2 reads SFDVKD. Specimen: peripheral blood. The receptor's source is a man in his 70s with active or convalescent COVID-19. The V gene is TRBV24-1, the J gene TRBJ2-1; 12 bases map to TRBD1. CDR3 sequence reads: CATSAQMGQGAHQTYNEQFF. CDR3 DNA sequence: TGTGCCACCAGTGCCCAGATGGGACAGGGGGCGCATCAAACCTACAATGAGCAGTTCTTC.